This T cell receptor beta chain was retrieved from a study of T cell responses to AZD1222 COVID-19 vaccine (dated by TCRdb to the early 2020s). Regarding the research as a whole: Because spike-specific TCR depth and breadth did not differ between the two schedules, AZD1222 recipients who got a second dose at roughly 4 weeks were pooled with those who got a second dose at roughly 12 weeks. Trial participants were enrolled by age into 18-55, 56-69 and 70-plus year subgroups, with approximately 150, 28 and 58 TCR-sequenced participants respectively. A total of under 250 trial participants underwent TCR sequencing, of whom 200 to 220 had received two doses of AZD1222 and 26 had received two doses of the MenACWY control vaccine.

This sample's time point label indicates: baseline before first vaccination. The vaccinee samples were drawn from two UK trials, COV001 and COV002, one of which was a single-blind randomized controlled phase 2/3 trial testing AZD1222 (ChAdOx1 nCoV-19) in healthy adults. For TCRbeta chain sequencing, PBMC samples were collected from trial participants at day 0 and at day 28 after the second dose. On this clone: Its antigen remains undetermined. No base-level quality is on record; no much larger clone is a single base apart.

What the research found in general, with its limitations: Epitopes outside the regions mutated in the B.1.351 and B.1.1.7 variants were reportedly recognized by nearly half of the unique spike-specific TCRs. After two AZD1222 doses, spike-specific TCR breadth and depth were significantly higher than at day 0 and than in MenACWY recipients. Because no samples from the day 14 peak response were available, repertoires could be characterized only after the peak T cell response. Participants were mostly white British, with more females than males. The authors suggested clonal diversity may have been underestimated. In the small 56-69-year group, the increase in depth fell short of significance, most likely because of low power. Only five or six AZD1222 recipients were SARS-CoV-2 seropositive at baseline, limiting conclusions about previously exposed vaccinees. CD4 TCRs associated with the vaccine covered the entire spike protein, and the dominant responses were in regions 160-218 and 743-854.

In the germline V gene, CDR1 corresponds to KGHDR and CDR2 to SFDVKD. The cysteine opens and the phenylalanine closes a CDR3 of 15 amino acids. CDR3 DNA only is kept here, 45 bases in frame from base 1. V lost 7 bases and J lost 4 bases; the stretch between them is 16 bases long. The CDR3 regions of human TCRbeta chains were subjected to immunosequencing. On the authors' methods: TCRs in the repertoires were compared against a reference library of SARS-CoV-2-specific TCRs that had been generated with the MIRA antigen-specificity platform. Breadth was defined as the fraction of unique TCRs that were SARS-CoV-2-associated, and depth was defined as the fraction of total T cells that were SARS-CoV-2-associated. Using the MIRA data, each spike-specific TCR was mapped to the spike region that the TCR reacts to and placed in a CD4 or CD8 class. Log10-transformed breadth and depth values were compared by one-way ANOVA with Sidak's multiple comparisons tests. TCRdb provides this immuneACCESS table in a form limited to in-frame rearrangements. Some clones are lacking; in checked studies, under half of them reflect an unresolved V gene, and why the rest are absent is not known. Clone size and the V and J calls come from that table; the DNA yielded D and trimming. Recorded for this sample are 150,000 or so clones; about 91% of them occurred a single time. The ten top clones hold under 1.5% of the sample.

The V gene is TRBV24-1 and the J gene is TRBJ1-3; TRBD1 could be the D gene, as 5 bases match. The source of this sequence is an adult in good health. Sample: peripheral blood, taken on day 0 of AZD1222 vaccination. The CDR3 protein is CATRLTQDGGNTIYF. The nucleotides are TGTGCCACCAGGTTGACACAGGACGGGGGAAACACCATATATTTT.